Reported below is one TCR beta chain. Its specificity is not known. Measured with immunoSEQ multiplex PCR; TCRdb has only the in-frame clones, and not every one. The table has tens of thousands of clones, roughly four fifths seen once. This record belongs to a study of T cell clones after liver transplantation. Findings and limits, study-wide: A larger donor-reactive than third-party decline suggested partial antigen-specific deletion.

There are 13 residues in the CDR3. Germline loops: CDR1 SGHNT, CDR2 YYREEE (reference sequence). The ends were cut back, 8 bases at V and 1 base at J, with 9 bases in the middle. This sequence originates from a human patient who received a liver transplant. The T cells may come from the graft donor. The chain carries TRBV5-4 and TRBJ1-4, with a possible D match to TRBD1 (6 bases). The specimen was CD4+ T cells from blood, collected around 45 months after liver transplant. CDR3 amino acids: CASSQGTNEKLFF. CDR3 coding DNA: TGTGCCAGTTCACAGGGAACTAATGAAAAACTGTTTTTT.